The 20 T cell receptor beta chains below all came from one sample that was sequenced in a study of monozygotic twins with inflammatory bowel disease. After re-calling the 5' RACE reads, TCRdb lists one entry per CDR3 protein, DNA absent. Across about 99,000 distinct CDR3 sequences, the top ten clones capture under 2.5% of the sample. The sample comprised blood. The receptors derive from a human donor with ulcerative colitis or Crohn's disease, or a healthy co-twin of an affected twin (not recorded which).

This CDR3 reads CASSRIQETQYF. The rearrangement uses TRBV5-1 and TRBJ2-5. The CDR3 covers 12 residues. From germline, CDR1 is SGHRS and CDR2 YFSETQ.

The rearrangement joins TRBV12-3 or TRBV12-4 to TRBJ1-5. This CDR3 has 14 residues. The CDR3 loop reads CASTDSNSNQPQHF.

The CDR3 loop reads CASSPRTSLQETQYF. The V and J genes are TRBV5-5 and TRBJ2-5; TCRdb designates TRBD2, a call that cannot be tested without DNA. The CDR3 has 15 amino acids. CDR1 is SGHKS, CDR2 YYEKEE, per germline (reference sequence). Full variable domain (rest looked up from reference TRBV5-5 and TRBJ2-5): DAGVTQSPTHLIKTRGQQVTLRCSPISGHKSVSWYQQVLGQGPQFIFQYYEKEERGRGNFPDRFSARQFPNYSSELNVNALLLGDSALYLCASSPRTSLQETQYFGPGTRLLVL.

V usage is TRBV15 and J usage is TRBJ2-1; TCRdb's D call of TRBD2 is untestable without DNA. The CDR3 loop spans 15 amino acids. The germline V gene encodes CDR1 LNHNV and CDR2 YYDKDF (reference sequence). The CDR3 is CATSREVGGFNEQFF.

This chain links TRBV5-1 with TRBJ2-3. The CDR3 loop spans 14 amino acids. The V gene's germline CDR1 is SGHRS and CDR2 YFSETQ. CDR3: CASSPHTSTDTQYF. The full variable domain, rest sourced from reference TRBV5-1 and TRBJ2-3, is KAGVTQTPRYLIKTRGQQVTLSCSPISGHRSVSWYQQTPGQGLQFLFEYFSETQRNKGNFPGRFSGRQFSNSRSEMNVSTLELGDSALYLCASSPHTSTDTQYFGPGTRLTVL.

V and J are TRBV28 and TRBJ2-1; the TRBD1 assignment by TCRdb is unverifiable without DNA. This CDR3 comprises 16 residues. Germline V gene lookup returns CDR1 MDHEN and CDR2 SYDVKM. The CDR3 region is CASSRLTGSSYNEQFF. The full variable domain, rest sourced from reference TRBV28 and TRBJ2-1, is DVKVTQSSRYLVKRTGEKVFLECVQDMDHENMFWYRQDPGLGLRLIYFSYDVKMKEKGDIPEGYSVSREKKERFSLILESASTNQTSMYLCASSRLTGSSYNEQFFGPGTRLTVL.

CDR3 protein: CASSITRTGAMEPQHF. V and J are TRBV28 and TRBJ1-5; no DNA is available, so the TRBD1 call from TCRdb remains unchecked. CDR3 length: 16 amino acids. The germline gives CDR1 MDHEN, CDR2 SYDVKM.

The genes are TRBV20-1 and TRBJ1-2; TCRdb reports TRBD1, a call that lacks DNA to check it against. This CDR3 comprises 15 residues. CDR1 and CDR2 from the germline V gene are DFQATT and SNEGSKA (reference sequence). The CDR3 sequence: CSYSSKPTGQDGYTF.

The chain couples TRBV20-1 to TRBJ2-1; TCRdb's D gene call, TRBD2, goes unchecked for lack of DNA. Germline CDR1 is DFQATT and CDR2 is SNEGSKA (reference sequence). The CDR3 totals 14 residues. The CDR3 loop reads CSASLAGVNNEQFF.

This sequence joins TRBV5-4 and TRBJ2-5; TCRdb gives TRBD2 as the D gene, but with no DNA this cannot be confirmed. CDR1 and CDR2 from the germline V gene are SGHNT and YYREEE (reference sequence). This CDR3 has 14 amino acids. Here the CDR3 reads CASSSRDYGVTQYF.

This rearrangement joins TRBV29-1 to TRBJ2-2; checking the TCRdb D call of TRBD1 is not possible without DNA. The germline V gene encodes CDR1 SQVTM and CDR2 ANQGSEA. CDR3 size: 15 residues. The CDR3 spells CSVRKGGSVTGELFF.

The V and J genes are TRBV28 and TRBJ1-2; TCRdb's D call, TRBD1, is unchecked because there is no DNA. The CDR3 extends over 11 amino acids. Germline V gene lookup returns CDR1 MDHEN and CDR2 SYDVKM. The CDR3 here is CASRGYYGYTF.

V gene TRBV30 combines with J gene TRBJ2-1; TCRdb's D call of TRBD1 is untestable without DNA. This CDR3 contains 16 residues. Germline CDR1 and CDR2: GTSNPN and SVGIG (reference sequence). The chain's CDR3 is CAWSSNQGFVYNEQFF.

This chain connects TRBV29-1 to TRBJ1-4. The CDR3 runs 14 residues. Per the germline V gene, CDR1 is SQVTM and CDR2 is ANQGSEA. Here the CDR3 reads CSVTGGTFGEKLFF.

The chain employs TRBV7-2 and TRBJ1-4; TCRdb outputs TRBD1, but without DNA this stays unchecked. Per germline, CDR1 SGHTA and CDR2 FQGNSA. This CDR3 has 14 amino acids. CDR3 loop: CASSSGRSNEKLFF.

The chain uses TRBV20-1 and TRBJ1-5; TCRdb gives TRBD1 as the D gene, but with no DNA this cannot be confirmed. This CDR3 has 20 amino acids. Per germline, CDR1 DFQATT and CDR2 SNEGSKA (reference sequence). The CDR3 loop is CSARDHLETGGGGSNQPQHF.

The CDR3 spells CASSYITSGRESLEQYF. The chain carries TRBV6-5 and TRBJ2-7; the TRBD2 assignment by TCRdb is unverifiable without DNA. The CDR3 has 17 amino acids. Germline V gives CDR1 MNHEY, CDR2 SVGAGI.

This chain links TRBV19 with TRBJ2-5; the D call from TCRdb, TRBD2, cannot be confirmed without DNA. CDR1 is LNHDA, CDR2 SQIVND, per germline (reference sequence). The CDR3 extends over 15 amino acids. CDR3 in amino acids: CASSRRLVVLETQYF.

CDR3 sequence reads: CASSLERDIHTQYF. The chain uses TRBV5-4 and TRBJ2-3; TCRdb returns TRBD1, unconfirmable since there is no DNA. The CDR3 runs 14 residues. Germline CDR1 and CDR2: SGHNT and YYREEE (reference sequence).

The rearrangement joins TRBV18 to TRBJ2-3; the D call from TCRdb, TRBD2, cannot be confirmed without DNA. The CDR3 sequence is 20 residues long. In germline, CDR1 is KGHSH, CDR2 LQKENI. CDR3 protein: CASSPTRLPGGEPYTDTQYF. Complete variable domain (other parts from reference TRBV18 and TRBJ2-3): NAGVMQNPRHLVRRRGQEARLRCSPMKGHSHVYWYRQLPEEGLKFMVYLQKENIIDESGMPKERFSAEFPKEGPSILRIQQVVRGDSAAYFCASSPTRLPGGEPYTDTQYFGPGTRLTVL.